This entry concerns a single T cell receptor (beta chain). Per the study methods: How many nucleated cells were present was estimated from reference gene primer amplification. The data were produced by immunoSEQ multiplex PCR, yet TCRdb's version contains in-frame clones alone and is incomplete. The V and J calls and clone size come from that table; D and trimming were worked out from the DNA. The sample has 150,000 or so clones, 88% seen once. The CDR3 runs to 16 residues. Per the germline V gene, CDR1 is KGHDR and CDR2 is SFDVKD. V shed 3 bases and J 9 bases; nucleotides not matched to a gene: 13. These data belong to a study of blood T cell repertoires in COVID-19. About the study: There were acute and convalescent COVID-19 samples, and they came from the United States, Italy and Spain. Sources were T cells, B-cell-depleted T cells, or PBMCs; the material itself was cDNA or gDNA.

The TCR sequence derives from a man aged 55 to 70 with acute or convalescent COVID-19. The V call is TRBV24-1, the J call TRBJ1-2; 9 nucleotides match TRBD1. The sample taken for sequencing was peripheral blood. The CDR3 here is CATSDGGQGELFRYTF. The CDR3 DNA reads as TGTGCCACCAGTGATGGGGGACAGGGTGAACTATTTCGCTACACCTTC.